This T cell receptor (beta chain) comes out of a study of blood T cell repertoires in COVID-19. Study processing details: Estimated nucleated cell counts came from reference gene primer amplification. Clones were sequenced by immunoSEQ multiplex PCR, and TCRdb holds only the in-frame ones, with some missing. D and trimming were read from the DNA, whereas the V and J calls and clone size are those reported in that table. The profile shows 490,000 or so clones, more than 85% of them singletons. After removal of 6 bases from V and 4 bases from J, the junction contained 10 bases not matched to a gene. This CDR3 comprises 16 residues. Germline CDR1 reads PRHDT; CDR2 reads FYEKMQ (reference sequence).

This chain connects TRBV13 to TRBJ2-1, with 9 bases that match TRBD1. Source material: PBMCs or T cells enriched from blood (not recorded which). The clonotype originates from an older woman who had recovered from COVID-19. The CDR3 sequence: CASRPIGTGYYNEQFF. CDR3 nucleotides: TGTGCCAGCAGGCCTATCGGGACAGGGTATTACAATGAGCAGTTCTTC.